The 2 T cell receptor beta chains below were found in one sample sequenced in a study of cytomegalovirus exposure and HLA in healthy donors. PCR primers comprised 60 Vbeta and 13 Jbeta primers. Here immunoSEQ multiplex PCR was the method, and the copy in TCRdb shows in-frame clones only, minus some. The table for this sample gives 93,000 or so clones. The sequenced sample was PBMCs. The receptors originated from a middle-aged man in good health and CMV-seronegative.

The chain recombines TRBV5-1 with TRBJ2-2; D might be TRBD2 (6 bases). The V end lost 2 bases, the J end lost 2 bases, and 10 bases lay between the germline ends. From germline, CDR1 is SGHRS and CDR2 YFSETQ. The CDR3 extends over 15 amino acids. This CDR3 reads CASSFSGGNTGELFF. Here the CDR3 DNA reads TGCGCCAGCAGCTTCTCCGGGGGAAACACCGGGGAGCTGTTTTTT.

The CDR3 spells CASSPGVSAVYSRATDTQYF. The CDR3 coding sequence is TGTGCCAGCTCACCGGGAGTGAGCGCAGTTTATAGTCGAGCCACAGATACGCAGTATTTT. The chain links TRBV18 to TRBJ2-3; D may be TRBD2 (5 bases). Trimming took off 3 bases at V and 2 bases at J, with 27 bases between the two ends. Germline CDR1 and CDR2: KGHSH and LQKENI. The CDR3 totals 20 residues.